This T cell receptor beta chain was recorded in a study of T-cell reconstitution after alpha-beta-depleted transplantation in children. Unique molecular identifiers featured in how the TCRbeta library was prepared. TCRdb re-analysed the PCR reads in MiXCR, keeping a single row per CDR3 protein. The sample lists about 78,000 distinct CDR3 sequences, around an eighth seen once, with around a quarter in the top ten. The source material was PBMCs, mostly from graft donor cells, sampled 180 days after TCRalphabeta/CD19-depleted stem cell transplant. This receptor was obtained from a male patient aged 2-15 years who had a stem cell transplant for acute lymphoblastic leukemia, so the T cells may come from the graft donor.

The chain's CDR3 is CASSLFSRGAPHEQFF. The CDR3 DNA sequence: TGCGCCAGCAGCTTGTTCTCGCGGGGGGCCCCCCATGAGCAGTTCTTC. The J gene is TRBJ2-1, the V gene TRBV5-1; 8 positions match TRBD2. Germline-derived CDR1 and CDR2 are SGHRS and YFSETQ. This CDR3 is built from 16 residues. J gave up 8 bases and V 1 base, and 11 bases lay outside the gene matches.